A selection of T cell receptor beta chains follows, all from one sample in a study of CD8 T cells in ankylosing spondylitis. Each CDR3 protein is one row after TCRdb ran MiXCR on the 5' RACE reads. The sample lists nearly 350,000 distinct CDR3 sequences, 14% to 15% occurring once. Material for sequencing was blood, either unsorted or a sorted T cell fraction (not recorded which). The receptors stem from a male donor with ankylosing spondylitis or in good health (not recorded which). CDR3s include the opening cysteine and the closing phenylalanine or tryptophan. A D gene is named only where the DNA matches it firmly. Some rows mark clone size as missing; the rest say once, few, many or name a class of expanded clone.

d_gene	len	abundance	v_gene	j_gene	CDR3nt	CDR3aa
.	12	.	TRBV29-1	TRBJ2-7	TGCAGCGTTGGCGAGTTCTCCTACGAGCAGTACTTC	CSVGEFSYEQYF
.	14	few	TRBV29-1	TRBJ1-1	TGCAGCGTTGAAAGGCGACAGGCGAACACTGAAGCTTTCTTT	CSVERRQANTEAFF
.	15	few	TRBV4-1	TRBJ2-5	TGCGCCAGCAGCCACGGGCAGGGGGGTCAAGAGACCCAGTACTTC	CASSHGQGGQETQYF
.	15	few	TRBV25-1	TRBJ1-1	TGTGCCAGCAGATCCCCGGGGTTCATGAACACTGAAGCTTTCTTT	CASRSPGFMNTEAFF
TRBD1	15	few	TRBV5-5	TRBJ1-6	TGTGCCAGCAAGGTCGGGACAGGGAATAATTCACCCCTCCACTTT	CASKVGTGNNSPLHF
.	13	few	TRBV20-1	TRBJ2-4	TGCAGTGCTAGACCGGACAGAAAAAACATTCAGTACTTC	CSARPDRKNIQYF
TRBD1	13	.	TRBV12-3/TRBV12-4	TRBJ2-7	TGTGCCAGCAATCCGGGACAGGGGAGGGAGCAGTACTTC	CASNPGQGREQYF
.	13	few	TRBV9	TRBJ1-1	TGTGCCAGCAGCGTAGGGTCCCCCACTGAAGCTTTCTTT	CASSVGSPTEAFF
.	16	few	TRBV5-5	TRBJ2-2	TGTGCCAGCAGCTTGGAGGCGATCTCGGGGACCGGGGAGCTGTTTTTT	CASSLEAISGTGELFF
.	14	many	TRBV6-1	TRBJ2-7	TGTGCCAGCAGACCCCGGGACGTAAGCCACGAGCAGTACTTC	CASRPRDVSHEQYF
TRBD2	13	few	TRBV2	TRBJ2-1	TGTGCCAGCGCGGTAGCGGGGGGGAATGAGCAGTTCTTC	CASAVAGGNEQFF
.	16	.	TRBV9	TRBJ2-2	TGTGCCAGCAGCGTAGACTCGACTGGATACACCGGGGAGCTGTTTTTT	CASSVDSTGYTGELFF
.	13	.	TRBV5-5	TRBJ2-7	TGTGCCAGCAGCCTCATCCGGGATCTCGAGCAGTACTTC	CASSLIRDLEQYF
.	13	.	TRBV12-3/TRBV12-4	TRBJ2-3	TGTGCCAGCAGTACCCTTGCCCTAAATACGCAGTATTTT	CASSTLALNTQYF
.	18	.	TRBV30	TRBJ2-3	TGTGCCTGGAGTGGTTTGGGGGGGGGGCAACCTAGCACAGATACGCAGTATTTT	CAWSGLGGGQPSTDTQYF
.	15	few	TRBV3-1	TRBJ1-6	TGTGCCAGCAGGGACCGGGACACCAAGGGATCACCCCTCCACTTT	CASRDRDTKGSPLHF
TRBD2	17	few	TRBV5-1	TRBJ2-3	TGCGCCAGCAGCCCGGAAGTAGCGGGGGGGCCTGAAGATACGCAGTATTTT	CASSPEVAGGPEDTQYF
.	15	few	TRBV7-9	TRBJ2-7	TGTGCCAGCAGCTTATCAGAATTCGGCTCCTACGAGCAGTACTTC	CASSLSEFGSYEQYF
TRBD1	14	once	TRBV3-1	TRBJ2-1	TGTGCCAGCAGTTGGACAGGCCACTACAATGAGCAGTTCTTC	CASSWTGHYNEQFF
TRBD2	18	few	TRBV24-1	TRBJ2-2	TGTGCCACCCTTTCCAGGAGCGGTGCGGGAGGACAGAGCGGGGAGCTGTTTTTT	CATLSRSGAGGQSGELFF
.	16	.	TRBV7-8	TRBJ1-1	TGTGCCAGCAGCTCGGGAAGGGCGGGCTTGAACACTGAAGCTTTCTTT	CASSSGRAGLNTEAFF
TRBD2	17	.	TRBV5-1	TRBJ2-3	TGCGCCAGCAGCTTCGGCGGGGGGGCCGACATTGCAGATACGCAGTATTTT	CASSFGGGADIADTQYF
.	17	.	TRBV20-1	TRBJ1-4	TGCAGTGCTGGTCTCGCAGGCGCCCTTTCAACTAATGAAAAACTGTTTTTT	CSAGLAGALSTNEKLFF
.	13	few	TRBV7-9	TRBJ1-1	TGTGCCAGCAGCTTAGTAGGGGGGTCCGAAGCTTTCTTT	CASSLVGGSEAFF
TRBD1	14	.	TRBV30	TRBJ1-2	TGTGCCTGGAGTGTAAAGGGGACAGAATATGGCTACACCTTC	CAWSVKGTEYGYTF
.	16	many	TRBV24-1	TRBJ2-1	TGTGCCACCAGTTCCCCTCGGGGGAGCTCCTACAATGAGCAGTTCTTC	CATSSPRGSSYNEQFF
.	14	.	TRBV11-2	TRBJ1-4	TGTGCCAGCAGCTTAGCAGGGCGTAATGAAAAACTGTTTTTT	CASSLAGRNEKLFF
TRBD1	13	.	TRBV5-1	TRBJ1-2	TGCGCCAGCACGACTGACAGGGATGGAGGCTACACCTTC	CASTTDRDGGYTF
.	13	few	TRBV2	TRBJ2-7	TGTGCCAGCAGGGGACCCCCCCTTTCGGAGCAGTACTTC	CASRGPPLSEQYF
.	15	.	TRBV5-1	TRBJ2-5	TGCGCCAGCAGCTTGGTCGGCAGCCTCCAAGAGACCCAGTACTTC	CASSLVGSLQETQYF
.	15	many	TRBV27	TRBJ1-5	TGTGCCAGCTCCCAAGGCATTCATAGCAATCAGCCCCAGCATTTT	CASSQGIHSNQPQHF
TRBD1	15	many	TRBV11-2	TRBJ2-1	TGTGCCAGCAGCTTAGGCTGGGGACAGTACAATGAGCAGTTCTTC	CASSLGWGQYNEQFF
TRBD1	15	.	TRBV5-1	TRBJ2-1	TGCGCCAGCAGCTCAGGGGGAGAGGGCTGGCATGAGCAGTTCTTC	CASSSGGEGWHEQFF
TRBD1	14	few	TRBV6-1	TRBJ2-2	TGTGCCAGCAGAGGACAGGGGGCCGGCGGGGAGCTGTTTTTT	CASRGQGAGGELFF
.	14	.	TRBV11-2	TRBJ1-3	TGTGCCAGCAAAATAGCTGGGACACGGAACACCATATATTTT	CASKIAGTRNTIYF
.	14	few	TRBV12-3/TRBV12-4	TRBJ2-2	TGTGCCAGCAGCGTGGGGGGAGTATCCGGGGAGCTGTTTTTT	CASSVGGVSGELFF
.	12	few	TRBV20-1	TRBJ2-2	TGCAGTGCCAGACCAGGATCCGGGGAGCTGTTTTTT	CSARPGSGELFF
TRBD1	16	many	TRBV25-1	TRBJ1-6	TGTGCCAGCAGTGAAAGCCGGACAGGGAATAATTCACCCCTCCACTTT	CASSESRTGNNSPLHF
.	12	.	TRBV20-1	TRBJ1-1	TGCAGTGCTGAGGACGGCCACACTGAAGCTTTCTTT	CSAEDGHTEAFF
.	15	few	TRBV4-2	TRBJ2-2	TGTGCCAGCAGTCAAAAGGGGGGGGGCACCGGGGAGCTGTTTTTT	CASSQKGGGTGELFF
.	14	.	TRBV15	TRBJ1-1	TGTGCCACCAGCAGAGATCTGGGTATCACTGAAGCTTTCTTT	CATSRDLGITEAFF
TRBD1	14	many	TRBV20-1	TRBJ1-4	TGCAGTGCCACCGGGACAGGGAGTCATGAAAAACTGTTTTTT	CSATGTGSHEKLFF
TRBD1	16	.	TRBV7-2	TRBJ2-7	TGTGCCAGCAGCCCGAGAGGCAGGGGGATTTCCTACGAGCAGTACTTC	CASSPRGRGISYEQYF
.	13	few	TRBV20-1	TRBJ1-2	TGCAGTGCTGGTCTCCCTGGTAACTATGGCTACACCTTC	CSAGLPGNYGYTF
.	14	few	TRBV2	TRBJ2-2	TGTGCCAGCCGCATGGGGCGAAACACCGGGGAGCTGTTTTTT	CASRMGRNTGELFF
TRBD2	16	.	TRBV5-1	TRBJ2-1	TGCGCCAGCAGCTCAGGGACTAGCGGCTCCTACAATGAGCAGTTCTTC	CASSSGTSGSYNEQFF
TRBD2	15	.	TRBV3-1	TRBJ2-1	TGTGCCAGCAGACTTGGGACTAGCGCCTACAATGAGCAGTTCTTC	CASRLGTSAYNEQFF
.	14	many	TRBV5-1	TRBJ2-4	TGCGCCAGCAGCCTCGAGTTGGGGGGAAACATTCAGTACTTC	CASSLELGGNIQYF
.	13	few	TRBV7-9	TRBJ1-2	TGTGCCAGCAGCTTAAGAGGATTTAGTGGCTACACCTTC	CASSLRGFSGYTF
.	15	few	TRBV12-3/TRBV12-4	TRBJ1-3	TGTGCCAGCAGTCGACAGGCTCGCTCTGGAAACACCATATATTTT	CASSRQARSGNTIYF
TRBD2	14	.	TRBV5-6	TRBJ2-5	TGTGCCAGCACCCGAGCGGGGCCTATAGAGACCCAGTACTTC	CASTRAGPIETQYF
TRBD1	15	few	TRBV12-3/TRBV12-4	TRBJ2-2	TGTGCCAGCAGTATTAGGGACAGAGACACCGGGGAGCTGTTTTTT	CASSIRDRDTGELFF
.	14	.	TRBV19	TRBJ2-3	TGTGCCAGTAGTATTATCAGTGACACAGATACGCAGTATTTT	CASSIISDTDTQYF
.	14	.	TRBV7-2	TRBJ1-6	TGTGCCAGCAGCTTAGCGGAGGGGACTTCACCCCTCCACTTT	CASSLAEGTSPLHF
.	14	few	TRBV29-1	TRBJ2-5	TGCAGCGTTGCAAGAAAAGGGTTGGGAGAGACCCAGTACTTC	CSVARKGLGETQYF
TRBD1	14	many	TRBV20-1	TRBJ1-6	TGCAGTGCTAGAGACCCACAGGGGGATTCACCCCTCCACTTT	CSARDPQGDSPLHF
.	11	.	TRBV5-1	TRBJ2-7	TGCGCCAGCAGCTTGGCGCACGAGCAGTACTTC	CASSLAHEQYF
TRBD2	15	many	TRBV24-1	TRBJ2-1	TGTGCCACCAGGATTAGCGGGAGAAGTGACAATGAGCAGTTCTTC	CATRISGRSDNEQFF
.	13	.	TRBV20-1	TRBJ2-7	TGCAGTGCTGGACGACAGGTTCAAAGGGAGCAGTACTTC	CSAGRQVQREQYF